These T cell receptor beta chains were read from a single sample in a study of blood T cell repertoires in COVID-19. Generated by immunoSEQ multiplex PCR, the TCRdb table keeps only in-frame clones and is missing some. This sample has around 460,000 clones, with over 85% found just once. The sample comprised peripheral blood. The source is a man between 18 and 35 years old with COVID-19, enrolled during active disease. Both conserved end residues are trimmed from each CDR3.

V gene: TRBV7-8; CDR3 protein: ASSLVAGGLTEEQY
V gene: TRBV3-1/TRBV3-2; CDR3 protein: ASSRPTSASSYNEQF
V gene: TRBV15; CDR3 protein: ATSRDRRGTTNEKLF
V gene: TRBV5-1; CDR3 protein: ASRPVSGGGETQY
V gene: TRBV13; CDR3 protein: ASSVNARGQGYGYT
V gene: TRBV19; CDR3 protein: ASSKRSSYEQY
V gene: TRBV29-1; CDR3 protein: SVHDREVSYT
V gene: TRBV19; CDR3 protein: ASSMGQGSIRAQH
V gene: TRBV6-5; CDR3 protein: ASRLTWSSYNEQF
V gene: TRBV13; CDR3 protein: ASSIQGNTNEKLF